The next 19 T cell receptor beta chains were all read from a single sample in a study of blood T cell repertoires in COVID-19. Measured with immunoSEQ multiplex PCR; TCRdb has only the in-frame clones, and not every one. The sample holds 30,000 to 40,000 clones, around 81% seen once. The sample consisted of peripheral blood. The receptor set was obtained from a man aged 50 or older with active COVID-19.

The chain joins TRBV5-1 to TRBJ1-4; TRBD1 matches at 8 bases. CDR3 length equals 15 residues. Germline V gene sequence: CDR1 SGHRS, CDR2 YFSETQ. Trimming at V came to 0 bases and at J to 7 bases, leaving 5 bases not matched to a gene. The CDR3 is CASSLEGTGGEKLFF. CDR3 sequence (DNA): TGCGCCAGCAGCTTGGAAGGGACAGGAGGTGAAAAACTGTTTTTT.

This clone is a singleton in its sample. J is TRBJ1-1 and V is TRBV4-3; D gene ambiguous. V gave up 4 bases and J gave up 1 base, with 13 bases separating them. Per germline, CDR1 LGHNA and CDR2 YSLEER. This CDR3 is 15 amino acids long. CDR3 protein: CASSPHRQRNTEAFF. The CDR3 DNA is TGCGCCAGCAGCCCCCACCGCCAGCGGAACACTGAAGCTTTCTTT.

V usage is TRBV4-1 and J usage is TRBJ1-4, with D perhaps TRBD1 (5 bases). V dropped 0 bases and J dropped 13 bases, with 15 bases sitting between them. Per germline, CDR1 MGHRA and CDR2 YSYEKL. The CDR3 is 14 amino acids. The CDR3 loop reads CASSQDMVSRGLFF. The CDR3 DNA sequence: TGCGCCAGCAGCCAAGATATGGTCTCAAGGGGACTGTTTTTT.

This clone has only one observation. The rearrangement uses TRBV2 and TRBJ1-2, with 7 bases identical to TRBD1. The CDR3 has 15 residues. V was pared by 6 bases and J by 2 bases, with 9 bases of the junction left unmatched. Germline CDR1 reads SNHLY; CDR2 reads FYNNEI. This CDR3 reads CASSGDRGVNYGYTF. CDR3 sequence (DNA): TGTGCCAGCAGCGGGGACAGAGGAGTAAACTATGGCTACACCTTC.

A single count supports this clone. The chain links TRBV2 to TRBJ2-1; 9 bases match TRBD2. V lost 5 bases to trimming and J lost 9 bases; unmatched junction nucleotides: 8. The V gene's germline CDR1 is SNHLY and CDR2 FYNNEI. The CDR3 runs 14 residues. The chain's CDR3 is CASSYSGGGAEQFF. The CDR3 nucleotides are TGTGCCAGCAGTTATTCCGGCGGGGGGGCTGAGCAGTTCTTC.

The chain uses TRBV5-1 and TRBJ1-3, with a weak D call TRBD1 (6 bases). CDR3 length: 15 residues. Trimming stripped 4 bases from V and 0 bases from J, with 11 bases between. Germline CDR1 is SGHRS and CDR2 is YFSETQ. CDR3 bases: TGCGCCAGCAGCAACACAGGGTCCTCTGGAAACACCATATATTTT. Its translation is CASSNTGSSGNTIYF.

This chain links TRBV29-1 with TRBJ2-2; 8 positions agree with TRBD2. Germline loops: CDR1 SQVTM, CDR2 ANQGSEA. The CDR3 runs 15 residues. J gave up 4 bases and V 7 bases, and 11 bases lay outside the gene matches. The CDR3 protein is CSAPSGGDLTGELFF. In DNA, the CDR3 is TGCAGCGCCCCTTCGGGGGGGGACCTCACCGGGGAGCTGTTTTTT.

The CDR3 nucleotides read TGTGCCAGCAGGAGCCCGATCCTTCCATCCGATTTCTTT. Its protein is CASRSPILPSDFF. V and J are TRBV6-5 and TRBJ1-1; D gene uncertain. The germline gives CDR1 MNHEY, CDR2 SVGAGI. The CDR3 covers 13 residues. The V gene lost 6 bases and the J gene lost 13 bases, with 21 bases spanning the gap.

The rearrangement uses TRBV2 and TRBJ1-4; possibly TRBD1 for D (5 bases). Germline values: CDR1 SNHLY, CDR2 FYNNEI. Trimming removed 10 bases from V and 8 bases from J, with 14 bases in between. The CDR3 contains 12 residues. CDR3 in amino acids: CATQITGEKLFF. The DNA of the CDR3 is TGTGCCACGCAAATCACAGGAGAAAAACTGTTTTTT.

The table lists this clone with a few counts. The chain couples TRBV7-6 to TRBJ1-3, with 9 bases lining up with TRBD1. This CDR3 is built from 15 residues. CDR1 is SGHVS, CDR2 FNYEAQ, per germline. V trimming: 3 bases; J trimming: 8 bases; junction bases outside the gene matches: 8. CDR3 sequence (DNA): TGTGCCAGCAGCTTTGGGGGACAGGGAAAGGACACCATATATTTT. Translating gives CASSFGGQGKDTIYF.

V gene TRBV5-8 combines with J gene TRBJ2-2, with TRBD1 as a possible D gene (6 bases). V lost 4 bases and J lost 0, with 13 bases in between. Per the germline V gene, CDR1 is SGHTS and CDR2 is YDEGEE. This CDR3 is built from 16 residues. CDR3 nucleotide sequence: TGTGCCAGCAGCCTTGATTGGACAGCGAACACCGGGGAGCTGTTTTTT. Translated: CASSLDWTANTGELFF.

In nucleotides, the CDR3 is TGTGCCAGCAGTTACTCCCCTCGAGGTGGCGGGGAGCTGTTTTTT. Translated: CASSYSPRGGGELFF. The chain links TRBV6-6 to TRBJ2-2; D unresolved. Germline V gene data show CDR1 as MNHNY and CDR2 as SVGAGI (reference sequence). V lost 0 bases, J lost 7 bases, and 12 bases lay in between. CDR3 length equals 15 residues.

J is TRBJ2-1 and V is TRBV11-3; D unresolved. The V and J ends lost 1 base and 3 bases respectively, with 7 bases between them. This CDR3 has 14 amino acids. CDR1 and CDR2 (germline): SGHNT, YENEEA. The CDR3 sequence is CASSLGANYNEQFF. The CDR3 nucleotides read TGTGCCAGCAGCTTAGGGGCTAACTACAATGAGCAGTTCTTC.

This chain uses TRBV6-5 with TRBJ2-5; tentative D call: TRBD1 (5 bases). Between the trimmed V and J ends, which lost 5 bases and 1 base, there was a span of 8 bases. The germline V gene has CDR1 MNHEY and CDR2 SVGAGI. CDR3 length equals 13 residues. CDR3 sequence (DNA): TGTGCCAGCAGTCGACAGAGCCAAGAGACCCAGTACTTC. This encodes CASSRQSQETQYF.

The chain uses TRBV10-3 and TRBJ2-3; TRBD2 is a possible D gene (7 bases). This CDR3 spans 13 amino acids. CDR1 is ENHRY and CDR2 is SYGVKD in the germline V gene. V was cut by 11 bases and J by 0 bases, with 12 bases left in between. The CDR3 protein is CAGGGTSTDTQYF. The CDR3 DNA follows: TGTGCCGGCGGGGGCACTAGCACAGATACGCAGTATTTT.

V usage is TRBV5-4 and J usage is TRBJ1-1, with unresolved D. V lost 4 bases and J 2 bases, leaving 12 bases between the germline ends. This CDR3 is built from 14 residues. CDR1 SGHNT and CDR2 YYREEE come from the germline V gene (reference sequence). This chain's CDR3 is CASSPPRGNTEAFF. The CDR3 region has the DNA TGTGCCAGCAGCCCACCTCGGGGAAACACTGAAGCTTTCTTT.

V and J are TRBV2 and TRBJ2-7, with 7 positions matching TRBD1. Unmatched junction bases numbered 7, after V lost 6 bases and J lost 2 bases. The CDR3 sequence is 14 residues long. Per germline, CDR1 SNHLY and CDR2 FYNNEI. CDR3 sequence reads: CASRQGFVTYEQYF. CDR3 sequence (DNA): TGTGCCAGCAGACAGGGGTTTGTAACCTACGAGCAGTACTTC. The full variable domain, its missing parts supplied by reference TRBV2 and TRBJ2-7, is EPEVTQTPSHQVTQMGQEVILRCVPISNHLYFYWYRQILGQKVEFLVSFYNNEISEKSEIFDDQFSVERPDGSNFTLKIRSTKLEDSAMYFCASRQGFVTYEQYFGPGTRLTVT.

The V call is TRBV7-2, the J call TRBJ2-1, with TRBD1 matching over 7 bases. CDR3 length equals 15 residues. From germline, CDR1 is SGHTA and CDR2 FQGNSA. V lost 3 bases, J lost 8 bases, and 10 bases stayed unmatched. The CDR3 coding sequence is TGTGCCAGCAGCTTCTTCGCAGGGGGTAACGATGAGCAGTTCTTC. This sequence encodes CASSFFAGGNDEQFF.

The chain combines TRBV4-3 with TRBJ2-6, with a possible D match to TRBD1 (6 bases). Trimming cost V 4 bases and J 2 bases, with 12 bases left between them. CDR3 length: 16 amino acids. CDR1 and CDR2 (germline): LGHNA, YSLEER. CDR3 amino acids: CASSRPGVPGANVLTF. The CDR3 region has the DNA TGCGCCAGCAGCCGCCCAGGGGTCCCTGGGGCCAACGTCCTGACTTTC.